This TCR beta chain emerged from a study of CXCR3-negative and CXCR3-positive naive CD8 T cells. About the research overall: Each library gave roughly 1.6 +/- 0.3 million of about 140 million TRB reads. Findings and caveats of the study: Naive CXCR3-negative cells resembled naive CXCR3-positive cells in TRBV-TRBJ usage; memory cells differed. Naive CXCR3-positive cells had TRB CDR3s more hydrophobic than those of CXCR3-negative naive cells.

On this clonotype: Its antigen is not identified.

The CDR3 has 14 residues. The germline CDR1 and CDR2 sequences are SGHRS and YFSETQ. With UMI labels, 5' RACE was used to prepare the TRB cDNA libraries. TCRdb re-analyzed the 5' RACE reads; it lists each CDR3 protein once, without DNA. The sample holds 70,000 to 95,000 distinct CDR3 sequences. The chain recombines TRBV5-1 with TRBJ2-1; there is no DNA to check the TCRdb D call of TRBD2. Sequencing input: naive CXCR3- CD8+ T cells from blood. Specified subset: CD45RO-CCR7+CD27+CD95- naive CD8+ T cells lacking CXCR3 (TNR3-). This receptor was obtained from a human donor in good health. Some clones in this sample may be carry-over from other donors' samples. CDR3 protein: CASSTTSGSGEQFF. The complete variable domain, with remaining parts taken from reference TRBV5-1 and TRBJ2-1, reads KAGVTQTPRYLIKTRGQQVTLSCSPISGHRSVSWYQQTPGQGLQFLFEYFSETQRNKGNFPGRFSGRQFSNSRSEMNVSTLELGDSALYLCASSTTSGSGEQFFGPGTRLTVL.